This TCR beta chain is drawn from a study of Graves' ophthalmopathy and Graves' hyperthyroidism. Using RNA transcripts, the TCR beta CDR3 regions were amplified. RT-PCR with HTBI primers came first, then second-round multiplex PCR. A single record per CDR3 protein comes from TCRdb applying MiXCR to the multiplex PCR reads. There are about 550,000 distinct CDR3 sequences in the sample; less than 40% occur only once, and about 4% lies in the top ten. Germline loops: CDR1 DFQATT, CDR2 SNEGSKA (reference sequence). Trimming took 6 bases from V and 1 from J; bases not matched to a gene: 9. The CDR3 consists of 14 residues. This clonotype was counted many times.

This chain connects TRBV20-1 to TRBJ2-7; 7 nucleotides align to TRBD1. The receptor's source is an adult man with Graves' hyperthyroidism. Sequenced input: peripheral blood or thyroid tissue (not recorded which). The CDR3 bases are TGCAGTGCCTATTCCGGACAGGTGTCCTACGAGCAGTACTTC. Translating gives CSAYSGQVSYEQYF.